These 29 T cell receptor beta chains came from one sample sequenced in a study of blood T cell repertoires in COVID-19. Some clones are missing from TCRdb's copy, which holds only in-frame ones; the method was immunoSEQ multiplex PCR. This table has about 190,000 clones, approximately 79% appearing once. Sequenced material: peripheral blood. The receptor set was obtained from a man aged 55 to 70 with active or convalescent COVID-19.

This rearrangement joins TRBV27 to TRBJ2-7, with D tentatively TRBD1 (6 bases). Germline CDR1 MNHEY, CDR2 SMNVEV (reference sequence). The CDR3 is made up of 14 amino acids. Trimming removed 1 base from V and 5 bases from J, with 12 bases in between. The CDR3 DNA follows: TGTGCCAGCAGTTTATACAGGGAGTCCCACGAGCAGTACTTC. This translates into CASSLYRESHEQYF.

The gene calls are TRBV3-1 (or the pseudogene TRBV3-2) and TRBJ2-2; D might be TRBD1 (6 bases). V shed 1 base and J shed 7 bases, with 25 bases lying between them. This CDR3 contains 19 residues. In germline, CDR1 is LGHDT, CDR2 YNNKEL (reference sequence). CDR3 sequence reads: CASSQVTVRGGGRGGELFF. DNA for the CDR3: TGTGCCAGCAGCCAAGTGACGGTCAGGGGCGGCGGACGGGGCGGGGAGCTGTTTTTT.

This clone was found once. The chain links TRBV24-1 to TRBJ2-7; TRBD1 is a possible D gene (10 bases). Trimming stripped 4 bases from V and 7 bases from J, with 31 bases between. Germline V gene data show CDR1 as KGHDR and CDR2 as SFDVKD. The CDR3 has 19 residues. The CDR3 region has the DNA TGTGCCACCAGTGAGTCGACAGGGGGCTTGGCGGGAGGGCCGGGGGAGCAGTACTTC. Translating it yields CATSESTGGLAGGPGEQYF.

J is TRBJ2-7 and V is TRBV6-9; 8 bases map to TRBD2. The CDR3 has 14 amino acids. With 2 bases clipped from V and 3 bases from J, the junction kept 3 bases outside the gene matches. CDR1 MNHGY and CDR2 SVAAGI come from the germline V gene. CDR3 amino acids: CASSYKRESYEQYF. CDR3 nucleotides: TGTGCCAGCAGTTATAAGCGGGAGAGCTACGAGCAGTACTTC.

The chain is built from TRBV4-1 and TRBJ2-5; TRBD2 matches 7 bases. The ends lost 0 bases at V and 5 bases at J; junction bases unmatched: 3. In germline, CDR1 is MGHRA, CDR2 YSYEKL. The CDR3 has 14 residues. CDR3 amino acids: CASSQEKGGETQYF. The DNA of the CDR3 is TGCGCCAGCAGCCAAGAAAAGGGAGGGGAGACCCAGTACTTC.

This clone was counted only a few times. Here the CDR3 reads CASSIARYGGNTEAFF. The CDR3, as DNA: TGTGCCAGTAGTATAGCGAGGTACGGGGGGAACACTGAAGCTTTCTTT. The gene calls are TRBV19 and TRBJ1-1; maybe TRBD1 (5 bases). V lost 1 base to trimming and J lost 1 base, with 13 bases between them. The CDR3 covers 16 residues. Germline-derived CDR1 and CDR2 are LNHDA and SQIVND (reference sequence).

The chain is built from TRBV6-2 or TRBV6-3 and TRBJ2-7; 10 bases are shared with TRBD1. The germline gives CDR1 MNHEY, CDR2 SVGEGT. The CDR3 totals 14 residues. V shed 5 bases, J shed 6 bases, and the junction held 7 bases outside the gene matches. The CDR3 region is CASSDGQGGAEQYF. The DNA of the CDR3 is TGTGCCAGCAGTGACGGACAGGGGGGGGCCGAGCAGTACTTC.

V and J are TRBV5-1 and TRBJ1-1; D unresolved. The length of the CDR3 is 14 residues. CDR1 is SGHRS, CDR2 YFSETQ, per germline. The V end was cut by 3 bases, the J end by 1 base, with 10 bases between. The CDR3 DNA is TGCGCCAGCAGCTCTTCCCGGGGGAACACTGAAGCTTTCTTT. It encodes CASSSSRGNTEAFF.

This chain connects TRBV6-1 to TRBJ2-3, with D possibly TRBD2 on 6 matching bases. Germline V gene data show CDR1 as MNHNS and CDR2 as SASEGT. CDR3 length equals 14 residues. Trimming took 1 base from V and 4 from J, leaving 9 bases between them. The CDR3 DNA is TGTGCCAGCAGTGAAGGCGGGGAGTCAGATACGCAGTATTTT. Its translation is CASSEGGESDTQYF.

This clone was seen only a few times. This chain links TRBV9 with TRBJ2-1; D perhaps matches TRBD1 (6 bases). V was clipped by 4 bases and J by 5 bases, with 13 bases between them. Looked up from germline, CDR1 is SGDLS and CDR2 is YYNGEE. The CDR3 spans 14 residues. CDR3 protein: CASSSRGTDNEQFF. Written as DNA, the CDR3 is TGTGCCAGCAGCTCGAGGGGGACCGACAATGAGCAGTTCTTC.

J is TRBJ2-7 and V is TRBV7-2; 8 bases are a match to TRBD2. V shed 7 bases, J shed 3 bases, and the junction held 11 bases outside the gene matches. Germline CDR1 SGHTA, CDR2 FQGNSA. The CDR3 is 15 amino acids. The CDR3: CASTPGGDLYYEQYF. As DNA, the CDR3 is TGTGCCAGCACCCCGGGGGGGGACCTCTACTACGAGCAGTACTTC. The full variable domain, completed using reference TRBV7-2 and TRBJ2-7, is GAGVSQSPSNKVTEKGKDVELRCDPISGHTALYWYRQSLGQGLEFLIYFQGNSAPDKSGLPSDRFSAERTGGSVSTLTIQRTQQEDSAVYLCASTPGGDLYYEQYFGPGTRLTVT.

The gene calls are TRBV11-3 and TRBJ2-1; 8 bases are shared with TRBD2. Germline V gene lookup returns CDR1 SGHNT and CDR2 YENEEA. The V segment lost 1 base and the J segment 16 bases; nucleotides outside the gene matches: 3. This CDR3 spans 11 amino acids. CDR3 loop: CASSLGTSSFF. The CDR3 DNA is TGTGCCAGCAGCTTAGGGACTAGCTCCTTCTTC.

This clone has more than one count but fewer than ten. This chain joins TRBV5-6 and TRBJ1-2; D perhaps matches TRBD1 (5 bases). V was shortened by 1 base and J by 4 bases, with 11 bases between the two germline ends. This CDR3 has 14 residues. Germline assignment: CDR1 SGHDT and CDR2 YYEEEE. The CDR3 bases are TGTGCCAGCAGCTTGCCCACAGGCCCCTATGGCTACACCTTC. Translating it yields CASSLPTGPYGYTF.

The chain uses TRBV19 and TRBJ2-5, with 8 bases aligning to TRBD1. The germline CDR1 and CDR2 sequences are LNHDA and SQIVND (reference sequence). V gave up 4 bases and J gave up 7 bases; unmatched junction bases: 11. The CDR3 spans 15 residues. CDR3: CASSTPGGPMGTQYF. The CDR3 nucleotides read TGTGCCAGTAGTACACCAGGGGGCCCGATGGGGACCCAGTACTTC.

This clone was counted ten times or more. This chain uses TRBV15 with TRBJ1-2; 8 bases line up with TRBD1. The CDR3 totals 15 residues. With 0 bases clipped from V and 7 bases from J, the junction kept 7 bases outside the gene matches. The germline V gene encodes CDR1 LNHNV and CDR2 YYDKDF (reference sequence). CDR3 region: CATSRDGQGLSGYTF. The CDR3 bases are TGTGCCACCAGCAGAGACGGACAGGGCCTTAGTGGCTACACCTTC.

CDR3 protein: CASSLAQRPDTQYF. DNA for the CDR3: TGTGCCAGCAGCCTTGCCCAGAGGCCGGATACGCAGTATTTT. V and J are TRBV5-4 and TRBJ2-3; D ambiguous. Trimming removed 4 bases from V and 6 bases from J, with 15 bases in between. The CDR3 extends over 14 amino acids. Germline loops: CDR1 SGHNT, CDR2 YYREEE (reference sequence). Filled out from reference TRBV5-4 and TRBJ2-3, the complete variable domain reads ETGVTQSPTHLIKTRGQQVTLRCSSQSGHNTVSWYQQALGQGPQFIFQYYREEENGRGNFPPRFSGLQFPNYSSELNVNALELDDSALYLCASSLAQRPDTQYFGPGTRLTVL.

This chain links TRBV29-1 with TRBJ2-2; D unclear. Germline CDR1 is SQVTM and CDR2 is ANQGSEA. V lost 0 bases and J lost 4, with 12 bases in between. The CDR3 is 15 residues long. This CDR3 reads CSVEDPGPGTGELFF. CDR3 in DNA: TGCAGCGTTGAAGATCCGGGTCCGGGCACCGGGGAGCTGTTTTTT.

This rearrangement joins TRBV6-1 to TRBJ2-3, with 7 bases matching TRBD2. Germline loops: CDR1 MNHNS, CDR2 SASEGT. The CDR3 spans 15 residues. V was pared by 2 bases and J by 3 bases, with 5 bases of the junction left unmatched. The CDR3: CASSETSGATDTQYF. Here the CDR3 DNA reads TGTGCCAGCAGTGAAACGAGCGGGGCTACAGATACGCAGTATTTT.

The J gene is TRBJ2-3, the V gene TRBV5-5, with D possibly being TRBD2 (5 bases). This CDR3 is 13 amino acids long. Germline CDR1 reads SGHKS; CDR2 reads YYEKEE (reference sequence). The V end lost 4 bases, the J end lost 4 bases, and 10 bases lay between the germline ends. CDR3 DNA: TGTGCCAGCAGCCCCAGCGGAGCAGATACGCAGTATTTT. As protein: CASSPSGADTQYF.

The J gene is TRBJ2-1, the V gene TRBV6-2 or TRBV6-3; TRBD2 agrees at 7 bases. Germline-derived CDR1 and CDR2 are MNHEY and SVGEGT. The length of the CDR3 is 16 residues. V lost 5 bases and J lost 5; bases outside the gene matches: 12. The CDR3 is CASSPRRGAGDNEQFF. CDR3 in DNA: TGTGCCAGCAGTCCCCGGCGTGGGGCGGGAGACAATGAGCAGTTCTTC.

CDR3 amino acids: CASSPLRGYSGNTIYF. CDR3 nucleotides: TGTGCCAGCAGCCCCCTACGCGGTTACTCTGGAAACACCATATATTTT. The J gene is TRBJ1-3, the V gene TRBV14; D uncertain. Trimming cost V 4 bases and J 0 bases, with 13 bases left between them. The CDR3 totals 16 residues. Per the germline V gene, CDR1 is SGHDN and CDR2 is FVKESK.

V gene TRBV11-2 combines with J gene TRBJ2-1; TRBD2 matches 10 bases. Germline lookup yields CDR1 SGHAT and CDR2 FQNNGV. This CDR3 contains 13 residues. With V trimmed by 5 bases and J by 10 bases, 5 bases remained unmatched. CDR3 amino acids: CASSPGLAQEQFF. DNA of the CDR3: TGTGCCAGCAGCCCGGGACTAGCGCAGGAGCAGTTCTTC.

The chain is built from TRBV5-4 and TRBJ2-5, with a weak D call TRBD1 (6 bases). Germline V gene data show CDR1 as SGHNT and CDR2 as YYREEE (reference sequence). Trimming left V 3 bases short and J 2 bases short, with 17 bases between. The CDR3 is 16 amino acids. The CDR3 reads CASSYPVDGQQETQYF. The CDR3 region has the DNA TGTGCCAGCAGCTACCCAGTCGACGGACAGCAAGAGACCCAGTACTTC.

This clone occurred once. The CDR3 region is CASSVSGSDTGELFF. The DNA for the CDR3 is TGTGCCAGCAGTGTTAGCGGGAGTGACACCGGGGAGCTGTTTTTT. V usage is TRBV2 and J usage is TRBJ2-2; 9 bases line up with TRBD2. The junction had 3 bases not matched to a gene; V was cut back by 4 bases and J by 3 bases. From germline, CDR1 is SNHLY and CDR2 FYNNEI. This CDR3 has 15 residues.

This clone has a handful of counts. The chain combines TRBV6-5 with TRBJ2-7; 8 bases agree with TRBD1. Looked up from germline, CDR1 is MNHEY and CDR2 is SVGAGI. Trimming removed 4 bases from V and 7 bases from J; junction bases left unmatched: 6. This CDR3 spans 13 amino acids. As DNA, the CDR3 is TGTGCCAGCAGTTGGGACAGGAATTGGGAGCAGTACTTC. Its translation is CASSWDRNWEQYF.

The V and J genes are TRBV11-2 and TRBJ1-4; possibly TRBD1 for D (5 bases). Trimming pared 5 bases from V and 8 bases from J, leaving 18 bases between. From germline, CDR1 is SGHAT and CDR2 FQNNGV. The CDR3 spans 15 residues. This chain's CDR3 is CASSPMGGRFEKLFF. Written as DNA, the CDR3 is TGTGCCAGCAGCCCCATGGGGGGGAGGTTCGAAAAACTGTTTTTT.

Comments on this clone: Other DNA sequences of this sample code for an identical CDR3. The CDR3 sequence: CATGTGNTEAFF. Here the CDR3 DNA reads TGTGCCACCGGGACAGGGAACACTGAAGCTTTCTTT. The J gene is TRBJ1-1, the V gene TRBV19; 8 nucleotides line up with TRBD1. The CDR3 covers 12 residues. The V gene end was trimmed by 10 bases and the J gene end by 1 base; junction bases not matched to a gene: 2. The germline gives CDR1 LNHDA, CDR2 SQIVND (reference sequence).

The rearrangement links TRBV27 to TRBJ2-3, with 8 bases fitting TRBD2. CDR3 length: 14 residues. V shed 8 bases and J 6 bases; nucleotides not matched to a gene: 10. Per germline, CDR1 MNHEY and CDR2 SMNVEV (reference sequence). The CDR3 DNA is TGTGCCAGCGGGTGGACTAGCTCGAGCGATACGCAGTATTTT. Amino acids: CASGWTSSSDTQYF.

The V gene is TRBV10-3, the J gene TRBJ1-4, with D tentatively TRBD1 (5 bases). The CDR3 extends over 14 amino acids. Germline assignment: CDR1 ENHRY and CDR2 SYGVKD. Trimming removed 0 bases at V and 8 bases at J, with 10 bases between. The CDR3, as DNA: TGTGCCATCAGTGAGTCGACCGGGGGGGAAAAACTGTTTTTT. Its translation is CAISESTGGEKLFF.